This entry lists 19 T cell receptor beta chains sequenced from one sample in a study of blood T cells in healthy people across ages (dated by TCRdb to between 2015 and 2017). The library came from 5' RACE. Reads for this sample came from an Illumina HiSeq 2500. A second PCR of about 6 to 11 cycles was performed with a sample-barcoded 5' primer and a J-beta primer mix. In TCRdb, the public reads were trimmed at Q25 with fastp and aligned with MiXCR, with productive beta chains retained. For every CDR3 protein sequence, its rows merge into one entry that carries the most common genes and DNA. Here the sample has fewer than 950,000 distinct CDR3 sequences; roughly 50% occur a single time. About 42% of the sample is in the top ten clones. The sample was blood. The receptors originated from a man of 80 years or more in good health.

The chain carries TRBV7-2 and TRBJ1-2, with D hard to call. The CDR3 is 14 residues long. Germline values: CDR1 SGHTA, CDR2 FQGNSA. The V end lost 5 bases, the J end lost 3 bases, and 13 bases lay between the germline ends. The CDR3 protein is CASSRSLRDYGYTF. For the CDR3, the DNA is TGTGCCAGCAGCCGCAGTTTGAGGGACTATGGCTACACCTTC. Full variable domain (remainder filled in from reference TRBV7-2 and TRBJ1-2): GAGVSQSPSNKVTEKGKDVELRCDPISGHTALYWYRQSLGQGLEFLIYFQGNSAPDKSGLPSDRFSAERTGGSVSTLTIQRTQQEDSAVYLCASSRSLRDYGYTFGSGTRLTVV.

V and J are TRBV14 and TRBJ2-1; D is unresolved. The CDR3 contains 15 residues. Germline V gives CDR1 SGHDN, CDR2 FVKESK. The germline V and J ends were trimmed by 1 base and 0 bases, with 7 bases remaining between them. CDR3 in amino acids: CASSQGYSSYNEQFF. The CDR3 DNA follows: TGTGCCAGCAGCCAAGGTTATAGCTCCTACAATGAGCAGTTCTTC.

This clonotype was picked up many times. V usage is TRBV4-1 and J usage is TRBJ2-3, with 8 bases lining up with TRBD1. CDR3 length equals 17 residues. Germline CDR1 reads MGHRA; CDR2 reads YSYEKL. V shed 1 base, J shed 3 bases, and the junction held 9 bases outside the gene matches. CDR3 loop: CASSQGPQGGRTDTQYF. CDR3 sequence (DNA): TGCGCCAGCAGCCAAGGGCCACAGGGGGGTCGGACAGATACGCAGTATTTT.

The chain employs TRBV5-1 and TRBJ1-3; weak D call: TRBD1 (6 bases). Trimming cost V 4 bases and J 0 bases, with 20 bases left between them. CDR3 size: 18 residues. The germline V gene has CDR1 SGHRS and CDR2 YFSETQ. As DNA, the CDR3 is TGCGCCAGCAGCCCTCGACGGACAGCGGACCTCTCTGGAAACACCATATATTTT. Translating gives CASSPRRTADLSGNTIYF. The variable domain in full, with the rest retrieved from reference TRBV5-1 and TRBJ1-3, is KAGVTQTPRYLIKTRGQQVTLSCSPISGHRSVSWYQQTPGQGLQFLFEYFSETQRNKGNFPGRFSGRQFSNSRSEMNVSTLELGDSALYLCASSPRRTADLSGNTIYFGEGSWLTVV.

This clonotype showed up just a few times. This chain uses TRBV15 with TRBJ2-1; D perhaps matches TRBD1 (6 bases). CDR3 length: 15 residues. Germline V gene lookup returns CDR1 LNHNV and CDR2 YYDKDF (reference sequence). V dropped 4 bases and J dropped 7 bases, with 17 bases sitting between them. CDR3 protein: CATSTRDKRRNEQFF. DNA for the CDR3: TGTGCCACCAGCACCCGGGACAAAAGAAGAAATGAGCAGTTCTTC.

The chain carries TRBV7-2 and TRBJ2-1; 7 positions agree with TRBD1. V lost 5 bases, J lost 1 base, and 5 bases stayed unmatched. There are 15 residues in the CDR3. The germline gives CDR1 SGHTA, CDR2 FQGNSA. CDR3 region: CASSQRGPSYNEQFF. CDR3 DNA sequence: TGTGCCAGCAGCCAAAGGGGGCCGTCCTACAATGAGCAGTTCTTC.

The table lists this clonotype with a few counts. The chain recombines TRBV6-5 with TRBJ2-3, with 11 positions matching TRBD2. The V and J ends lost 10 bases and 14 bases, in that order; junction bases with no gene match: 17. CDR1 and CDR2 from the germline V gene are MNHEY and SVGAGI. The CDR3 is 14 residues long. The CDR3 DNA follows: TGTGCCACTAGACTAGCGGGGAAGCACAGATACGCGTATTTT. This gives the protein CATRLAGKHRYAYF.

This chain links TRBV27 with TRBJ2-7, with TRBD2 as a possible D gene (5 bases). The CDR3 spans 13 residues. Germline-derived CDR1 and CDR2 are MNHEY and SMNVEV (reference sequence). The V gene lost 3 bases and the J gene lost 2 bases, with 8 bases spanning the gap. Here the CDR3 DNA reads TGTGCCAGCAGTTTCGGGAAGACCTACGAGCAGTACTTC. Its protein is CASSFGKTYEQYF.

This rearrangement joins TRBV20-1 to TRBJ2-3, with 11 bases lining up with TRBD2. Germline V gene data show CDR1 as DFQATT and CDR2 as SNEGSKA (reference sequence). V lost 8 bases to trimming and J lost 1 base; unmatched junction nucleotides: 2. The CDR3 spans 13 residues. The CDR3 protein is CSILAGGTDTQYF. The CDR3 DNA sequence: TGCAGTATACTAGCGGGAGGCACAGATACGCAGTATTTT.

The chain has TRBV10-3 and TRBJ2-7, with D hard to call. The V end was cut by 6 bases, the J end by 3 bases, with 12 bases between. Per the germline V gene, CDR1 is ENHRY and CDR2 is SYGVKD. This CDR3 comprises 13 residues. The chain's CDR3 is CAISANPNYEQYF. CDR3 sequence (DNA): TGTGCCATCAGCGCCAATCCCAACTACGAGCAGTACTTC.

This rearrangement joins TRBV7-9 to TRBJ1-1, with 8 nucleotides matching TRBD1. With 4 bases clipped from V and 3 bases from J, the junction kept 4 bases outside the gene matches. The CDR3 contains 14 residues. CDR1 and CDR2 from the germline V gene are SEHNR and FQNEAQ (reference sequence). CDR3 region: CASSWTGTHTEAFF. The CDR3 bases are TGTGCCAGCAGCTGGACAGGGACTCACACTGAAGCTTTCTTT. Filled out from reference TRBV7-9 and TRBJ1-1, the complete variable domain reads DTGVSQNPRHKITKRGQNVTFRCDPISEHNRLYWYRQTLGQGPEFLTYFQNEAQLEKSRLLSDRFSAERPKGSFSTLEIQRTEQGDSAMYLCASSWTGTHTEAFFGQGTRLTVV.

The V and J genes are TRBV7-3 and TRBJ2-1, with D perhaps matching TRBD2 (5 bases). V was trimmed by 5 bases and J by 3 bases, leaving 11 bases between them. Germline V CDR1 and CDR2: SGHTA, FQGTGA. The CDR3 runs 14 residues. DNA of the CDR3: TGTGCCAGCAGCAATCCTACTAGCTACAATGAGCAGTTCTTC. Its protein is CASSNPTSYNEQFF. Combining the CDR3 with reference TRBV7-3 and TRBJ2-1 gives the whole variable domain GAGVSQTPSNKVTEKGKYVELRCDPISGHTALYWYRQSLGQGPEFLIYFQGTGAADDSGLPNDRFFAVRPEGSVSTLKIQRTERGDSAVYLCASSNPTSYNEQFFGPGTRLTVL.

This clonotype was detected only a few times. The rearrangement links TRBV3-1 to TRBJ2-1; 7 nucleotides line up with TRBD2. The junction had 8 bases not matched to a gene; V was cut back by 6 bases and J by 12 bases. Germline values: CDR1 LGHDT, CDR2 YNNKEL (reference sequence). CDR3 length: 12 amino acids. The chain's CDR3 is CASSPREDRQFF. CDR3 nucleotides: TGTGCCAGCAGTCCTCGGGAGGATCGGCAGTTCTTC.

This sequence joins TRBV28 and TRBJ2-1, with 8 nucleotides matching TRBD1. Germline V gives CDR1 MDHEN, CDR2 SYDVKM. Trimming removed 7 bases from V and 5 bases from J; junction bases left unmatched: 13. The CDR3 has 16 amino acids. The CDR3 DNA reads TGTGCCAGCAACTTCGACCCGGGACAGGTAGACAATGAGCAGTTCTTC. It encodes CASNFDPGQVDNEQFF.

The chain carries TRBV10-3 and TRBJ2-1; 10 bases fit TRBD2. The germline V gene encodes CDR1 ENHRY and CDR2 SYGVKD. Trimming at V came to 4 bases and at J to 7 bases, leaving 4 bases not matched to a gene. The CDR3 spans 14 residues. Here the CDR3 reads CAISGAGGPNEQFF. Here the CDR3 DNA reads TGTGCCATCAGTGGAGCGGGAGGGCCTAATGAGCAGTTCTTC.

V is TRBV20-1 and J is TRBJ1-2; 10 bases align to TRBD1. J was trimmed by 7 bases and V by 7 bases; bases with no gene match: 6. CDR3 length equals 12 residues. CDR1 is DFQATT and CDR2 is SNEGSKA in the germline V gene (reference sequence). The CDR3 reads CSEIRDRGGYTF. Here the CDR3 DNA reads TGCAGTGAAATCCGGGACAGGGGTGGCTACACCTTC.

V and J are TRBV5-1 and TRBJ1-1; 7 nucleotides match TRBD1. The germline V gene has CDR1 SGHRS and CDR2 YFSETQ. CDR3 length: 13 residues. Trimming cost V 2 bases and J 14 bases; bases outside gene matches: 12. The CDR3 DNA follows: TGCGCCAGCAGCTTCGTACCGACAGGGTGGGCCTTCTTT. Protein sequence: CASSFVPTGWAFF.

The chain combines TRBV9 with TRBJ2-1; a possible D gene is TRBD2 (5 bases). CDR3 size: 16 residues. Germline V lookup: CDR1 SGDLS, CDR2 YYNGEE. Trimming removed 0 bases from V and 1 base from J, with 11 bases in between. CDR3 sequence (DNA): TGTGCCAGCAGCGTAGGGGGAGAGGGTTCCTACAATGAGCAGTTCTTC. Encoded protein: CASSVGGEGSYNEQFF.

About this clonotype itself: One end of the junction does not line up with germline, which may come from a read error. The chain links TRBV6-2 or TRBV6-3 to TRBJ2-1, with TRBD2 matching 9 bases. CDR3 length: 19 amino acids. Germline V gives CDR1 MNHEY, CDR2 SVGEGT. The CDR3 DNA sequence: TGTGCCAGCAGCAAAGGGGGTAGCGGGAGCCGCGGCTCCTACGATGAGCAGTTCTTC. This translates into CASSKGGSGSRGSYDEQFF.